In this sample, the clone carrying this TCR beta chain turned up many times. Antigen: not known. Patients with uncontrolled infections, other autoimmune diseases, pregnancy or lactation were excluded. The sample belongs to a study of T cells in Graves' hyperthyroidism and ophthalmopathy. Across the whole study: At the time of initial diagnosis and before any treatment, peripheral blood was collected.

The study's findings and limits: Appearing also in blood were most of the thyroid clonotypes expanded above 0.001. Ophthalmopathy was model-predicted a median approximately 6.9 months pre-onset.

Researchers amplified the TCR beta CDR3 regions from RNA transcripts. The TCR CDR3 was amplified in a first-round RT-PCR using the HTBI primer set. From the multiplex PCR reads, TCRdb called clonotypes with MiXCR, one entry per CDR3 protein. The table lists 550,000 to 650,000 distinct CDR3 sequences, about 15% of them singletons. This CDR3 contains 13 residues. The ends were cut back, 4 bases at V and 3 bases at J, with 9 bases in the middle. Germline values: CDR1 LNHDA, CDR2 SQIVND (reference sequence). The genes are TRBV19 and TRBJ1-2; D uncertain. The origin of this receptor is a woman in her thirties with Graves' hyperthyroidism that later progressed to Graves' ophthalmopathy. Sequencing used blood. The CDR3 here is CASSTGIHYGYTF. The CDR3 DNA follows: TGTGCCAGTAGTACCGGGATTCACTATGGCTACACCTTC.